Listed below are T cell receptor beta chains from one sample, sequenced in a study of response to subunit inactivated influenza vaccine. A single record per CDR3 protein comes from TCRdb applying MiXCR to the RT-PCR reads. The sample records just under 550,000 distinct CDR3 sequences, under 25% being singletons. The sample was also linked to a second study, of T cells expressing NK-cell markers.

The specimen comprised CD4+ T cells sorted from PBMCs, sampled about 12 days after vaccination. Receptors were obtained from a man in his forties or fifties who received an inactivated influenza vaccine. Both conserved end residues are part of each CDR3. A D gene is named only where the DNA matches it firmly. Clone sizes are given selectively: once, few, many, or a class where the clone is expanded.

clone_size: few
d_call: NA
v_call: TRBV7-6
j_call: TRBJ1-6
cdr3_nt: TGTGCCAGCAGCCCTAGAAATCACCAGGATTCACCCCTCCACTTT
cdr3_aa: CASSPRNHQDSPLHF

clone_size: few
d_call: TRBD1
v_call: TRBV6-2/TRBV6-3
j_call: TRBJ2-7
cdr3_nt: TGTGCCAGCAGAACCGGGACAGGGGTTCGGGAGCAGTACTTC
cdr3_aa: CASRTGTGVREQYF

clone_size: NA
d_call: NA
v_call: TRBV7-2
j_call: TRBJ1-6
cdr3_nt: TGTGCCAGCAGCTTACGGGGGGCAACCTATAATTCACCCCTCCACTTT
cdr3_aa: CASSLRGATYNSPLHF

clone_size: NA
d_call: NA
v_call: TRBV28
j_call: TRBJ1-1
cdr3_nt: TGTGCCAGCAGTTTAAGTGGTATGGGAGCTTTCTTT
cdr3_aa: CASSLSGMGAFF

clone_size: NA
d_call: NA
v_call: TRBV14
j_call: TRBJ1-2
cdr3_nt: TGTGCCAGCAGCCAAGGGACATTCTATGGCTACACCTTC
cdr3_aa: CASSQGTFYGYTF

clone_size: NA
d_call: NA
v_call: TRBV11-2
j_call: TRBJ2-1
cdr3_nt: TGTGCCAGCAGCCTCGGTGGAGGTCGGCAGTTCTTC
cdr3_aa: CASSLGGGRQFF

clone_size: NA
d_call: TRBD1
v_call: TRBV29-1
j_call: TRBJ2-3
cdr3_nt: TGCAGCGCGCCGGGACAGCCTAGCACAGATACGCAGTATTTT
cdr3_aa: CSAPGQPSTDTQYF

clone_size: NA
d_call: TRBD2
v_call: TRBV20-1
j_call: TRBJ2-3
cdr3_nt: TGCAGTGCACGACGGAGCGGGGGGACAGATACGCAGTATTTT
cdr3_aa: CSARRSGGTDTQYF

clone_size: NA
d_call: TRBD2
v_call: TRBV28
j_call: TRBJ2-1
cdr3_nt: TGTGCCAGCAGTTTATCTGGGGGGGTGAATGAGCAGTTCTTC
cdr3_aa: CASSLSGGVNEQFF

clone_size: NA
d_call: NA
v_call: TRBV6-5
j_call: TRBJ1-2
cdr3_nt: TGTGCCAGCAGTTATGGCAGATCCTATGGCTACACCTTC
cdr3_aa: CASSYGRSYGYTF

clone_size: NA
d_call: TRBD2
v_call: TRBV7-2
j_call: TRBJ2-3
cdr3_nt: TGTGCCAGCAGCTCACACGGACTAGCGGGATTCACAGATACGCAGTATTTT
cdr3_aa: CASSSHGLAGFTDTQYF

clone_size: NA
d_call: NA
v_call: TRBV7-2
j_call: TRBJ2-5
cdr3_nt: TGTGCCAGCAGCTTACAGTCAGCTCGAGGGGAGACCCAGTACTTC
cdr3_aa: CASSLQSARGETQYF

clone_size: NA
d_call: NA
v_call: TRBV7-9
j_call: TRBJ1-1
cdr3_nt: TGTGCCAGCAGCTTAGTCTTTGATGAAGCTTTCTTT
cdr3_aa: CASSLVFDEAFF

clone_size: NA
d_call: TRBD1
v_call: TRBV5-1
j_call: TRBJ2-7
cdr3_nt: TGCGCCAGCAGTTCTTGGGAAAAGACAGGGGACCACGAGCAGTACTTC
cdr3_aa: CASSSWEKTGDHEQYF

clone_size: NA
d_call: TRBD2
v_call: TRBV7-9
j_call: TRBJ2-3
cdr3_nt: TGTGCCAGTCATGGGACTAGCGGGAAGGGCCCCACAGATACGCAGTATTTT
cdr3_aa: CASHGTSGKGPTDTQYF

clone_size: NA
d_call: TRBD1
v_call: TRBV12-3/TRBV12-4
j_call: TRBJ2-1
cdr3_nt: TGTGCCAGCAGTTTAGCCAGACAGGGTTTCAGTCCAATTTCCTACAATGAGCAGTTCTTC
cdr3_aa: CASSLARQGFSPISYNEQFF

clone_size: NA
d_call: TRBD1
v_call: TRBV20-1
j_call: TRBJ1-3
cdr3_nt: TGCAGTGCTAGAGACCGGGACAGGAGCTCTGGAAACACCATATATTTT
cdr3_aa: CSARDRDRSSGNTIYF

clone_size: NA
d_call: TRBD2
v_call: TRBV5-1
j_call: TRBJ2-5
cdr3_nt: TGCGCCAGCAGCGTGAGCCTAGCGGGAGTCCAAGAGACCCAGTACTTC
cdr3_aa: CASSVSLAGVQETQYF

clone_size: NA
d_call: TRBD2
v_call: TRBV7-6
j_call: TRBJ2-3
cdr3_nt: TGTGCCAGCAGCTTAGAGACTAGCGGGAGAGATACGCAGTATTTT
cdr3_aa: CASSLETSGRDTQYF

clone_size: NA
d_call: NA
v_call: TRBV11-2
j_call: TRBJ2-5
cdr3_nt: TGTGCCAGCAGCCCTACCTCCCCCGGCAGGGCACAAGAGACCCAGTACTTC
cdr3_aa: CASSPTSPGRAQETQYF

clone_size: many
d_call: NA
v_call: TRBV28
j_call: TRBJ1-4
cdr3_nt: TGTGCCAGCAGTTTGCAGGGGCGCTGGGAAAAACTGTTTTTT
cdr3_aa: CASSLQGRWEKLFF

clone_size: NA
d_call: NA
v_call: TRBV6-2/TRBV6-3
j_call: TRBJ2-1
cdr3_nt: TGTGCCAGCAGTTACCTTGGCGGTCTGAACAATGAGCAGTTCTTC
cdr3_aa: CASSYLGGLNNEQFF

clone_size: NA
d_call: NA
v_call: TRBV7-2
j_call: TRBJ1-1
cdr3_nt: TGTGCCAGCAGCTTAGATAGAGTTGCAGCTTTCTTT
cdr3_aa: CASSLDRVAAFF

clone_size: few
d_call: NA
v_call: TRBV12-3/TRBV12-4
j_call: TRBJ2-3
cdr3_nt: TGTGCCAGCAGCCGGAGGGACATGAGAAGCACAGATACGCAGTATTTT
cdr3_aa: CASSRRDMRSTDTQYF

clone_size: NA
d_call: NA
v_call: TRBV4-2
j_call: TRBJ1-6
cdr3_nt: TGTGCCAGCAGCCAAGGGAGTCCTATAAGCAATTCACCCCTCCACTTT
cdr3_aa: CASSQGSPISNSPLHF

clone_size: NA
d_call: TRBD2
v_call: TRBV7-8
j_call: TRBJ2-3
cdr3_nt: TGTGCCAGCAGAAAGGGCCCGGGACTAGCGGACACAGATACGCAGTATTTT
cdr3_aa: CASRKGPGLADTDTQYF

clone_size: few
d_call: TRBD2
v_call: TRBV9
j_call: TRBJ2-3
cdr3_nt: TGTGCCAGCAGCCCCCCGGGACTAGCGGGAGCAGATACGCAGTATTTT
cdr3_aa: CASSPPGLAGADTQYF

clone_size: many
d_call: TRBD1
v_call: TRBV5-1
j_call: TRBJ2-3
cdr3_nt: TGCGCCAGCAGCTCCCGGCCTGGGACAGGGGTGACAGATACGCAGTATTTT
cdr3_aa: CASSSRPGTGVTDTQYF

clone_size: many
d_call: TRBD1
v_call: TRBV29-1
j_call: TRBJ2-1
cdr3_nt: TGCAGCGTGGGACAGGGGGCGAATGAGCAGTTCTTC
cdr3_aa: CSVGQGANEQFF

clone_size: NA
d_call: NA
v_call: TRBV7-2
j_call: TRBJ1-2
cdr3_nt: TGTGCCAGCAGCTTAGCTCTGGCGCTCGCTAACTATGGCTACACCTTC
cdr3_aa: CASSLALALANYGYTF

clone_size: few
d_call: TRBD2
v_call: TRBV12-3/TRBV12-4
j_call: TRBJ2-1
cdr3_nt: TGTGCCAGCAGTCTCGGACTAGCGGGGAAGGGGGATGAGCAGTTCTTC
cdr3_aa: CASSLGLAGKGDEQFF

clone_size: many
d_call: NA
v_call: TRBV12-3/TRBV12-4
j_call: TRBJ2-7
cdr3_nt: TGTGCCAGCAGTCCAGGGGACACGCTCGAGCAGTACTTC
cdr3_aa: CASSPGDTLEQYF

clone_size: NA
d_call: TRBD1
v_call: TRBV4-3
j_call: TRBJ2-4
cdr3_nt: TGCGCCAGCAGCCAAGATTGGGGACAGAGAAACATTCAGTACTTC
cdr3_aa: CASSQDWGQRNIQYF

clone_size: NA
d_call: NA
v_call: TRBV7-2
j_call: TRBJ2-7
cdr3_nt: TGTGCCAGCAGCTTAGAGTCCCACGAGCAGTACTTC
cdr3_aa: CASSLESHEQYF

clone_size: few
d_call: NA
v_call: TRBV11-2
j_call: TRBJ1-1
cdr3_nt: TGTGCCAGCAGCTTAGATTCCGACACTGAAGCTTTCTTT
cdr3_aa: CASSLDSDTEAFF

clone_size: many
d_call: NA
v_call: TRBV7-2
j_call: TRBJ1-2
cdr3_nt: TGTGCCAGCAGCTTAGATTACAGGGAATTGTATGGCTACACCTTC
cdr3_aa: CASSLDYRELYGYTF

clone_size: NA
d_call: TRBD1
v_call: TRBV29-1
j_call: TRBJ1-2
cdr3_nt: TGCAGCGTCCGGGACAGGGGCTATGGCTACACCTTC
cdr3_aa: CSVRDRGYGYTF

clone_size: NA
d_call: NA
v_call: TRBV6-1
j_call: TRBJ2-1
cdr3_nt: TGTGCCAGCAGCCAAAAGGGCGGAGGGGAGTATGATGAGCAGTTCTTC
cdr3_aa: CASSQKGGGEYDEQFF

clone_size: NA
d_call: TRBD1
v_call: TRBV20-1
j_call: TRBJ2-2
cdr3_nt: TGCAGTGCCCAGGGCGGTGGGACAGCTAACACCGGGGAGCTGTTTTTT
cdr3_aa: CSAQGGGTANTGELFF

clone_size: few
d_call: NA
v_call: TRBV4-1
j_call: TRBJ2-7
cdr3_nt: TGCGCCAGCAGACCAGACAGGACCGTCCCCTACGAGCAGTACTTC
cdr3_aa: CASRPDRTVPYEQYF

clone_size: few
d_call: NA
v_call: TRBV15
j_call: TRBJ1-6
cdr3_nt: TGTGCCACCAGCAGAGATCCACAGGGAGGATCACCCCTCCACTTT
cdr3_aa: CATSRDPQGGSPLHF

clone_size: NA
d_call: TRBD2
v_call: TRBV5-1
j_call: TRBJ2-3
cdr3_nt: TGCGCCAGCAGCTTGGGTGAAGCGGGAGGAGATACGCAGTATTTT
cdr3_aa: CASSLGEAGGDTQYF

clone_size: NA
d_call: TRBD1
v_call: TRBV7-2
j_call: TRBJ2-1
cdr3_nt: TGTGCCAGCAGCTTTTCGGGGACAGGCGGGTACAATGAGCAGTTCTTC
cdr3_aa: CASSFSGTGGYNEQFF

clone_size: few
d_call: NA
v_call: TRBV21-1
j_call: TRBJ2-3
cdr3_nt: TGTGCCAGCAGCAAAGAGGGCGGGGGGAAAGGCACAGATACGCAGTATTTT
cdr3_aa: CASSKEGGGKGTDTQYF

clone_size: NA
d_call: NA
v_call: TRBV10-2
j_call: TRBJ1-2
cdr3_nt: TGCGCCGCCAGGGCCCGGGCTTCTGGCTACACCTTC
cdr3_aa: CAARARASGYTF